This T cell receptor (beta chain) was documented in a study of sequential checkpoint blockade in melanoma. Across the study: Patients were randomized 1:1 to nivolumab-then-ipilimumab or ipilimumab-then-nivolumab first-line. Both treatment sequences were followed by maintenance nivolumab.

Treatment denoted: randomized to nivolumab then ipilimumab (arm A) or the reverse (arm B). No patient had prior DNA-damaging chemotherapy. PBMC sorting kept live CD3+CD8+ cells without CD19 or CD56. This clone has a single count. In germline, CDR1 is LGHNA, CDR2 YSLEER. The CDR3 has 14 amino acids. Trimming took 1 base from V and 4 from J, leaving 7 bases between them. Measured with immunoSEQ multiplex PCR; TCRdb has only the in-frame clones, and not every one. Counted here are more than 15,000 clones, 60% to 75% occurring once; the ten biggest clones make up around 10%. This chain joins TRBV4-3 and TRBJ2-2, with D possibly TRBD1 on 6 matching bases. The clonotype originates from a human donor with melanoma. The specimen comprised CD8+ T cells sorted from blood (inferred from file names), sampled from a patient given nivolumab and ipilimumab in sequence. The chain's CDR3 is CASSQGGLTGELFF. Written as DNA, the CDR3 is TGCGCCAGCAGCCAAGGGGGGCTCACCGGGGAGCTGTTTTTT.